A single sample is the source of the 18 T cell receptor beta chains below, sequenced in a study of blood T cell repertoires in COVID-19. Only in-frame clones appear in the TCRdb table, and some are missing; sequencing was by immunoSEQ multiplex PCR. The sample has some 83,000 clones; around nine tenths are singletons. The sample was peripheral blood. Receptor source: a man in his fifties with acute or convalescent COVID-19.

The chain employs TRBV24-1 and TRBJ2-2, with D unresolved. V was cut by 3 bases and J by 4 bases, with 2 bases left in between. CDR1 and CDR2 (germline): KGHDR, SFDVKD. CDR3 length equals 12 residues. In DNA, the CDR3 is TGTGCCACCAGTGATCGCACCGGGGAGCTGTTTTTT. Protein product: CATSDRTGELFF.

The chain is built from TRBV4-3 and TRBJ2-7; 12 bases align to TRBD2. Germline V CDR1 and CDR2: LGHNA, YSLEER. The junction had 4 bases not matched to a gene; V was cut back by 3 bases and J by 4 bases. CDR3 size: 15 residues. The CDR3 DNA reads TGCGCCAGCAGCCACCTAGCGGGGGGGACTTACGAGCAGTACGTC. Translation: CASSHLAGGTYEQYV.

The chain recombines TRBV11-3 with TRBJ2-1; D perhaps matches TRBD2 (5 bases). Germline loops: CDR1 SGHNT, CDR2 YENEEA. V was clipped by 5 bases and J by 4 bases, with 9 bases between them. This CDR3 contains 13 residues. For the CDR3, the DNA is TGTGCCAGCAGCGACCGGGGTTACAATGAGCAGTTCTTC. Its translation is CASSDRGYNEQFF. The whole variable domain, filled in from reference TRBV11-3 and TRBJ2-1, reads EAGVVQSPRYKIIEKKQPVAFWCNPISGHNTLYWYLQNLGQGPELLIRYENEEAVDDSQLPKDRFSAERLKGVDSTLKIQPAELGDSAVYLCASSDRGYNEQFFGPGTRLTVL.

The V and J genes are TRBV14 and TRBJ2-1; 9 nucleotides match TRBD2. This CDR3 contains 16 residues. V was clipped by 4 bases and J by 9 bases; unmatched bases: 13. Germline assignment: CDR1 SGHDN and CDR2 FVKESK. As DNA, the CDR3 is TGTGCCAGCAGCCCTCGGGCTAGCGGGATTACTTCTGAGCAGTTCTTC. It yields the protein CASSPRASGITSEQFF.

This clone was found once. The J gene is TRBJ2-5, the V gene TRBV7-8; D perhaps matches TRBD2 (5 bases). CDR1 is SGHVS and CDR2 is FQNEAQ in the germline V gene. The CDR3 is made up of 13 amino acids. V gave up 5 bases and J gave up 2 bases, with 9 bases separating them. CDR3 nucleotides: TGTGCCAGCAGCCCGGGGAATCAAGAGACCCAGTACTTC. This gives the protein CASSPGNQETQYF.

There are a few counts of this clone. The chain recombines TRBV11-1 with TRBJ1-2, with TRBD1 matching 8 bases. CDR1 and CDR2 from the germline V gene are SGHAT and FQDESV (reference sequence). V shed 5 bases and J 2 bases; nucleotides not matched to a gene: 4. This CDR3 comprises 14 residues. The CDR3 loop is CASSGDRSNYGYTF. Here the CDR3 DNA reads TGTGCCAGCAGCGGGGACAGGAGCAACTATGGCTACACCTTC.

The chain is built from TRBV7-2 and TRBJ2-4; 10 bases agree with TRBD2. Germline CDR1 reads SGHTA; CDR2 reads FQGNSA. The CDR3 has 15 amino acids. Trimming took 1 base from V and 6 from J; bases not matched to a gene: 3. The CDR3 spells CASSLGPSGGNIQYF. DNA for the CDR3: TGTGCCAGCAGCTTAGGGCCTAGCGGGGGAAACATTCAGTACTTC.

This sequence joins TRBV11-2 and TRBJ1-1; D unclear. The CDR3 totals 12 residues. V was cut by 1 base and J by 6 bases, with 6 bases left in between. CDR1 is SGHAT and CDR2 is FQNNGV in the germline V gene. CDR3 DNA: TGTGCCAGCAGCTTAGGAATAGCTGAAGCTTTCTTT. It yields the protein CASSLGIAEAFF.

The chain has TRBV2 and TRBJ2-5, with 15 positions matching TRBD2. The V gene's germline CDR1 is SNHLY and CDR2 FYNNEI. CDR3 length: 16 residues. The junction had 3 bases not matched to a gene; V was cut back by 7 bases and J by 0 bases. CDR3 protein: CASTGTSGRNQETQYF. The CDR3 region has the DNA TGTGCCAGCACCGGGACTAGCGGGAGGAACCAAGAGACCCAGTACTTC.

The rearrangement joins TRBV4-3 to TRBJ2-2; 9 positions agree with TRBD2. The V gene end was trimmed by 3 bases and the J gene end by 2 bases; junction bases not matched to a gene: 4. The germline CDR1 and CDR2 sequences are LGHNA and YSLEER. This CDR3 has 16 amino acids. The CDR3 region is CASSQTSGVNTGELFF. The CDR3 nucleotides are TGCGCCAGCAGCCAGACTAGCGGAGTCAACACCGGGGAGCTGTTTTTT.

The chain is built from TRBV2 and TRBJ1-5; TRBD1 matches 7 bases. This CDR3 is built from 14 residues. Germline V gives CDR1 SNHLY, CDR2 FYNNEI. Trimming cost V 3 bases and J 6 bases; bases outside gene matches: 5. For the CDR3, the DNA is TGTGCCAGCAGTGAGCCAGGGGGTTTTCAGCCCCAGCATTTT. Its translation: CASSEPGGFQPQHF.

With respect to this clone: This sample also contains other DNA sequences that code for the same CDR3. This CDR3 reads CASSYGGTEAFF. The DNA for the CDR3 is TGTGCCAGCAGTTACGGAGGGACTGAAGCTTTCTTT. This rearrangement joins TRBV6-5 to TRBJ1-1; the D is unclear. Between the trimmed V and J ends, which lost 2 bases and 5 bases, there was a span of 6 bases. The V gene's germline CDR1 is MNHEY and CDR2 SVGAGI. The CDR3 contains 12 residues.

V gene TRBV28 combines with J gene TRBJ1-1; no definite D call. Trimming left V 7 bases short and J 4 bases short, with 13 bases between. There are 13 residues in the CDR3. The germline V gene has CDR1 MDHEN and CDR2 SYDVKM. CDR3 protein: CASNDEGATEAFF. The CDR3 DNA sequence: TGTGCCAGCAACGATGAGGGAGCCACTGAAGCTTTCTTT.

The J gene is TRBJ2-1, the V gene TRBV5-1, with 8 bases that match TRBD2. Losses at the gene ends were 0 bases for V and 6 bases for J; bases not matched to a gene: 8. The CDR3 spans 16 residues. CDR1 SGHRS and CDR2 YFSETQ come from the germline V gene. CDR3 amino acids: CASSLVGTSGLNEQFF. CDR3 nucleotide sequence: TGCGCCAGCAGCTTGGTAGGAACTAGCGGCCTCAATGAGCAGTTCTTC.

V usage is TRBV14 and J usage is TRBJ1-1; possible D gene TRBD1, 5 bases. V was cut by 2 bases and J by 0 bases, with 22 bases left in between. The CDR3 is 19 amino acids. Germline CDR1 is SGHDN and CDR2 is FVKESK. In DNA, the CDR3 is TGTGCCAGCAGCCAAAGATTACGTCCAGGGAGGAGGATGAACACTGAAGCTTTCTTT. It yields the protein CASSQRLRPGRRMNTEAFF.

The table lists this clone with a count of one. V gene TRBV6-5 combines with J gene TRBJ1-2; 7 bases line up with TRBD1. This CDR3 has 13 amino acids. V gave up 6 bases and J gave up 9 bases; unmatched junction bases: 10. The V gene's germline CDR1 is MNHEY and CDR2 SVGAGI. The CDR3 sequence is CASRLGTADRYTF. In nucleotides, the CDR3 is TGTGCCAGCAGACTCGGGACAGCTGATCGCTACACCTTC.

This sequence joins TRBV5-5 and TRBJ2-2; 10 bases are a match to TRBD1. J was trimmed by 6 bases and V by 3 bases; bases with no gene match: 5. The CDR3 extends over 15 amino acids. Germline V lookup: CDR1 SGHKS, CDR2 YYEKEE (reference sequence). DNA of the CDR3: TGTGCCAGCAGCTACGGGACAGGGGCATCCGGGGAGCTGTTTTTT. This codes for CASSYGTGASGELFF.

This clone was seen more than once but under ten times. This sequence joins TRBV9 and TRBJ1-6; TRBD1 matches at 9 bases. The length of the CDR3 is 15 residues. CDR1 SGDLS and CDR2 YYNGEE come from the germline V gene. V was clipped by 4 bases and J by 7 bases; unmatched bases: 6. CDR3 sequence (DNA): TGTGCCAGCAGCCCCGGGGACAGGGCAAATTCACCCCTCCACTTT. It is translated as CASSPGDRANSPLHF.